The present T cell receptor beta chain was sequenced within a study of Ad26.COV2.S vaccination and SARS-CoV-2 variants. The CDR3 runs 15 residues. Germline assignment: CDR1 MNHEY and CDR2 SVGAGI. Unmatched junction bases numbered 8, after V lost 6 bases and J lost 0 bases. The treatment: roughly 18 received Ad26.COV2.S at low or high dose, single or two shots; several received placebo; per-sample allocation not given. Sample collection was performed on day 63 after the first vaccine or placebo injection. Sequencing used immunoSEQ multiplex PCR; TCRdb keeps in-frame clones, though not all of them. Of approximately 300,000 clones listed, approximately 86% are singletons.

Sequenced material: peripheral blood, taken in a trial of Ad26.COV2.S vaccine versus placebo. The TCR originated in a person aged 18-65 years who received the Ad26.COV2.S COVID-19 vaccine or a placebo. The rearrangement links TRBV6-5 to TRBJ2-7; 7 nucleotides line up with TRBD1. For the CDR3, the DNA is TGTGCCAGCAGGGTAGAACAGGGGCGCTCCTACGAGCAGTACTTC. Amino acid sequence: CASRVEQGRSYEQYF.